The 26 T cell receptor beta chains given below trace back to one sample, sequenced in a study of blood T cell repertoires in COVID-19. Sequencing used immunoSEQ multiplex PCR; TCRdb keeps in-frame clones, though not all of them. The sample lists 250,000 to 300,000 clones; approximately 90% were seen once. The sequenced sample consisted of peripheral blood. Receptors originate from a woman aged 30 to 39 with active or convalescent COVID-19.

V and J are TRBV19 and TRBJ1-4, with 9 bases that match TRBD1. The junction had 5 bases not matched to a gene; V was cut back by 6 bases and J by 3 bases. CDR3 length: 15 residues. The germline gives CDR1 LNHDA, CDR2 SQIVND (reference sequence). CDR3: CASSHRGLPNEKLFF. CDR3 coding DNA: TGTGCCAGTAGCCACAGGGGGCTTCCTAATGAAAAACTGTTTTTT. The full variable domain, completed using reference TRBV19 and TRBJ1-4, is DGGITQSPKYLFRKEGQNVTLSCEQNLNHDAMYWYRQDPGQGLRLIYYSQIVNDFQKGDIAEGYSVSREKKESFPLTVTSAQKNPTAFYLCASSHRGLPNEKLFFGSGTQLSVL.

The chain links TRBV30 to TRBJ2-5; perhaps TRBD2 as D (5 bases). The CDR3 spans 14 residues. V gave up 0 bases and J gave up 3 bases, with 11 bases separating them. Germline CDR1 GTSNPN, CDR2 SVGIG (reference sequence). DNA of the CDR3: TGTGCCTGGAGTGTACGGGCGGGTAAAGAGACCCAGTACTTC. This encodes CAWSVRAGKETQYF.

This sequence joins TRBV3-1 (or the pseudogene TRBV3-2) and TRBJ2-1; 7 bases line up with TRBD2. This CDR3 has 18 amino acids. The V gene end was trimmed by 4 bases and the J gene end by 3 bases; junction bases not matched to a gene: 15. CDR1 LGHDT and CDR2 YNNKEL come from the germline V gene (reference sequence). CDR3 DNA: TGTGCCAGCAGCCCCGCTAGCCGCGGGGGATCCTACTACAATGAGCAGTTCTTC. Translated, it gives CASSPASRGGSYYNEQFF.

CDR3 bases: TGTGCCACCAGCAGAGATGGAGGGACAGGAAGGTACGAGCAGTACTTC. The encoded protein is CATSRDGGTGRYEQYF. The V call is TRBV15, the J call TRBJ2-7, with 8 bases fitting TRBD1. Germline V gene lookup returns CDR1 LNHNV and CDR2 YYDKDF (reference sequence). Trimming cost V 0 bases and J 4 bases; bases outside gene matches: 8. The CDR3 has 16 residues. Combining the CDR3 with reference TRBV15 and TRBJ2-7 gives the whole variable domain DAMVIQNPRYQVTQFGKPVTLSCSQTLNHNVMYWYQQKSSQAPKLLFHYYDKDFNNEADTPDNFQSRRPNTSFCFLDIRSPGLGDTAMYLCATSRDGGTGRYEQYFGPGTRLTVT.

Here the CDR3 DNA reads TGTGCCAGCAGTGACTCGCCGGGACAGGGTACAGAGACCCAGTACTTC. This encodes CASSDSPGQGTETQYF. V is TRBV6-4 and J is TRBJ2-5; TRBD1 matches 9 bases. The germline CDR1 and CDR2 sequences are MRHNA and SNTAGT. Trimming cost V 0 bases and J 4 bases; bases outside gene matches: 6. There are 16 residues in the CDR3.

The chain uses TRBV6-6 and TRBJ2-1; D is possibly TRBD2 (5 bases). The CDR3 runs 13 residues. The germline V gene has CDR1 MNHNY and CDR2 SVGAGI (reference sequence). Trimming stripped 3 bases from V and 9 bases from J, with 12 bases between. DNA of the CDR3: TGTGCCAGCAGTTATCAAGAGGGTCTTGAGCAGTTCTTC. Encoded protein: CASSYQEGLEQFF.

The chain carries TRBV7-2 and TRBJ2-5; 7 bases match TRBD1. Trimming cost V 5 bases and J 3 bases; bases outside gene matches: 6. The CDR3 has 14 residues. The germline gives CDR1 SGHTA, CDR2 FQGNSA. In DNA form, the CDR3 reads TGTGCCAGCAGCACACGGGACAGAAAAGAGACCCAGTACTTC. Amino acids: CASSTRDRKETQYF.

This clone was counted once. The rearrangement uses TRBV13 and TRBJ1-1; possible D gene TRBD1, 6 bases. Germline V gene data show CDR1 as PRHDT and CDR2 as FYEKMQ (reference sequence). Trimming stripped 5 bases from V and 1 base from J, with 17 bases between. This CDR3 region has 16 residues. CDR3 nucleotide sequence: TGTGCCAGCAGCCTAGAGAGAACGACAGGGAACACTGAAGCTTTCTTT. Protein product: CASSLERTTGNTEAFF.

The CDR3 loop is CASSLVASSYNEQFF. The CDR3 DNA follows: TGTGCCAGCAGCTTAGTAGCGAGCTCCTACAATGAGCAGTTCTTC. V usage is TRBV7-8 and J usage is TRBJ2-1, with D tentatively TRBD2 (5 bases). V was trimmed by 1 base and J by 0 bases, leaving 7 bases between them. The germline gives CDR1 SGHVS, CDR2 FQNEAQ. CDR3 size: 15 residues.

The chain employs TRBV24-1 and TRBJ2-1; tentative D call: TRBD2 (7 bases). The germline V and J ends were trimmed by 1 base and 7 bases, with 13 bases remaining between them. CDR3 length: 15 residues. Germline CDR1 and CDR2: KGHDR and SFDVKD. This CDR3 is CATSDLRGAGNEQFF. CDR3 sequence (DNA): TGTGCCACCAGTGATTTACGGGGGGCTGGGAATGAGCAGTTCTTC.

This sequence joins TRBV7-9 and TRBJ2-7; a possible D gene is TRBD1 (8 bases). CDR1 and CDR2 from the germline V gene are SEHNR and FQNEAQ (reference sequence). This CDR3 contains 14 residues. Deletions cut 2 bases from V and 4 bases from J, with 12 bases between. The DNA of the CDR3 is TGTGCCAGCAGCTTAACACAGGGGGGGTACGAGCAGTACTTC. This gives the protein CASSLTQGGYEQYF.

The J gene is TRBJ2-7, the V gene TRBV7-9; tentatively, D is TRBD1 (5 bases). The germline V gene has CDR1 SEHNR and CDR2 FQNEAQ (reference sequence). V lost 1 base and J lost 8, with 12 bases in between. This CDR3 region has 13 residues. CDR3 in DNA: TGTGCCAGCAGCTTAGGAGACAGCGACAAGCAGTACTTC. Translated, it gives CASSLGDSDKQYF.

The CDR3 spells CASSTGDRDAGTIYF. Here the CDR3 DNA reads TGTGCCAGCAGCACGGGGGACAGGGACGCCGGCACCATATATTTT. The rearrangement links TRBV9 to TRBJ1-3, with 9 bases fitting TRBD1. Germline lookup yields CDR1 SGDLS and CDR2 YYNGEE. The CDR3 length is 15 residues. V lost 4 bases to trimming and J lost 9 bases; unmatched junction nucleotides: 11. Complete variable domain (other parts from reference TRBV9 and TRBJ1-3): DSGVTQTPKHLITATGQRVTLRCSPRSGDLSVYWYQQSLDQGLQFLIQYYNGEERAKGNILERFSAQQFPDLHSELNLSSLELGDSALYFCASSTGDRDAGTIYFGEGSWLTVV.

The V call is TRBV9, the J call TRBJ2-1; 11 bases align to TRBD2. Germline V gene data show CDR1 as SGDLS and CDR2 as YYNGEE. J lost 13 bases, V lost 4 bases, and 13 bases had no gene match. The CDR3 is made up of 15 amino acids. The CDR3 DNA reads as TGTGCCAGCAGCCTCCAAGGGACTAGCGGAATACCTCAGTTCTTC. It codes for CASSLQGTSGIPQFF.

This clone was counted a single time. The rearrangement uses TRBV6-1 and TRBJ2-2, with a tentative D call TRBD1 (5 bases). The CDR3 consists of 15 residues. Trimming left V 3 bases short and J 6 bases short, with 14 bases between. Germline CDR1 and CDR2: MNHNS and SASEGT. CDR3 nucleotide sequence: TGTGCCAGCAGTGAGCAGGGTTTCTTAGCCGGGGAGCTGTTTTTT. Its translation is CASSEQGFLAGELFF.

This chain uses TRBV2 with TRBJ1-1; 9 bases are shared with TRBD1. Germline V gene data show CDR1 as SNHLY and CDR2 as FYNNEI. The CDR3 is made up of 11 amino acids. Losses at the gene ends were 6 bases for V and 8 bases for J; bases not matched to a gene: 1. CDR3 amino acids: CASRGQGEAFF. Written as DNA, the CDR3 is TGTGCCAGCAGGGGACAGGGCGAAGCTTTCTTT. Looking up the rest from reference TRBV2 and TRBJ1-1 gives the full variable domain: EPEVTQTPSHQVTQMGQEVILRCVPISNHLYFYWYRQILGQKVEFLVSFYNNEISEKSEIFDDQFSVERPDGSNFTLKIRSTKLEDSAMYFCASRGQGEAFFGQGTRLTVV.

This sequence joins TRBV9 and TRBJ2-2, with D maybe TRBD2 (5 bases). The germline V gene encodes CDR1 SGDLS and CDR2 YYNGEE. The CDR3 has 14 amino acids. The V gene lost 0 bases and the J gene lost 6 bases, with 9 bases spanning the gap. The CDR3 sequence is CASSVASGAGELFF. The CDR3 DNA reads TGTGCCAGCAGCGTAGCTTCCGGGGCCGGGGAGCTGTTTTTT. Full variable domain (rest looked up from reference TRBV9 and TRBJ2-2): DSGVTQTPKHLITATGQRVTLRCSPRSGDLSVYWYQQSLDQGLQFLIQYYNGEERAKGNILERFSAQQFPDLHSELNLSSLELGDSALYFCASSVASGAGELFFGEGSRLTVL.

The chain is built from TRBV19 and TRBJ1-5; tentative D call: TRBD1 (6 bases). V was cut by 8 bases and J by 4 bases, with 12 bases left in between. From germline, CDR1 is LNHDA and CDR2 SQIVND (reference sequence). This CDR3 has 13 amino acids. The CDR3: CASAGTNNQPQHF. In DNA form, the CDR3 reads TGTGCCAGTGCCGGGACAAATAATCAGCCCCAGCATTTT. Combining the CDR3 with reference TRBV19 and TRBJ1-5 gives the whole variable domain DGGITQSPKYLFRKEGQNVTLSCEQNLNHDAMYWYRQDPGQGLRLIYYSQIVNDFQKGDIAEGYSVSREKKESFPLTVTSAQKNPTAFYLCASAGTNNQPQHFGDGTRLSIL.

This clone has a single count. The chain couples TRBV5-1 to TRBJ2-7, with D possibly being TRBD2 (5 bases). V shed 0 bases and J shed 4 bases, with 14 bases lying between them. Germline CDR1 reads SGHRS; CDR2 reads YFSETQ. The length of the CDR3 is 15 residues. This CDR3 is CASSLEGRRDYEQYF. CDR3 DNA: TGCGCCAGCAGCTTGGAAGGGAGAAGGGATTACGAGCAGTACTTC.

This chain uses TRBV21-1 with TRBJ2-3; TRBD2 was called by the table and not checked on the DNA. TRBV21-1 is an annotated pseudogene. The CDR3 loop spans 19 amino acids. The CDR3, as DNA: TGTGCCAGCAGCAAAGAAGGAACTAGCGGGGGGGCAGGGACAGATACGCAGTATTTT. Its protein is CASSKEGTSGGAGTDTQYF.

The J gene is TRBJ1-5, the V gene TRBV27, with no clear D. Germline V lookup: CDR1 MNHEY, CDR2 SMNVEV (reference sequence). The length of the CDR3 is 14 residues. V lost 3 bases, J lost 0 bases, and 6 bases lay in between. In nucleotides, the CDR3 is TGTGCCAGCAGTTTTCGGGATAGCAATCAGCCCCAGCATTTT. It encodes CASSFRDSNQPQHF.

There are a few counts of this clone. This rearrangement joins TRBV7-3 to TRBJ1-4; 9 nucleotides agree with TRBD1. The CDR3 runs to 15 residues. J lost 8 bases, V lost 5 bases, and 9 bases had no gene match. CDR1 and CDR2 from the germline V gene are SGHTA and FQGTGA. CDR3 loop: CASSPWDRVSEKLFF. The CDR3 region has the DNA TGTGCCAGCAGCCCCTGGGACAGGGTAAGCGAAAAACTGTTTTTT.

CDR3 amino acids: CATSDLPWAGECTDTQYF. For the CDR3, the DNA is TGTGCCACCAGTGATTTGCCCTGGGCAGGGGAGTGCACAGATACGCAGTATTTT. The genes are TRBV24-1 and TRBJ2-3; weak D call: TRBD1 (6 bases). Per the germline V gene, CDR1 is KGHDR and CDR2 is SFDVKD. The CDR3 length is 18 residues. Trimming stripped 0 bases from V and 1 base from J, with 16 bases between.

The chain employs TRBV7-8 and TRBJ2-7, with a weak D call TRBD2 (6 bases). Germline V gene sequence: CDR1 SGHVS, CDR2 FQNEAQ. The V gene lost 3 bases and the J gene lost 3 bases, with 15 bases spanning the gap. The CDR3 covers 15 residues. The CDR3 here is CASSFTAGPFYEQYF. In DNA, the CDR3 is TGTGCCAGCAGCTTCACGGCGGGACCCTTCTACGAGCAGTACTTC.

The rearrangement uses TRBV5-1 and TRBJ1-1; D not resolved. CDR3 size: 14 residues. The germline V gene encodes CDR1 SGHRS and CDR2 YFSETQ. Trimming pared 4 bases from V and 4 bases from J, leaving 14 bases between. The CDR3 DNA sequence: TGCGCCAGCAGCCCCAGTACGCTGTTCACTGAAGCTTTCTTT. This codes for CASSPSTLFTEAFF.

This chain connects TRBV5-1 to TRBJ2-2, with 7 bases matching TRBD1. V shed 3 bases and J 5 bases; nucleotides not matched to a gene: 7. The CDR3 covers 15 residues. Germline CDR1 is SGHRS and CDR2 is YFSETQ. The CDR3 is CASSSGQLGTGELFF. CDR3 DNA sequence: TGCGCCAGCAGCTCGGGACAGCTAGGTACCGGGGAGCTGTTTTTT.